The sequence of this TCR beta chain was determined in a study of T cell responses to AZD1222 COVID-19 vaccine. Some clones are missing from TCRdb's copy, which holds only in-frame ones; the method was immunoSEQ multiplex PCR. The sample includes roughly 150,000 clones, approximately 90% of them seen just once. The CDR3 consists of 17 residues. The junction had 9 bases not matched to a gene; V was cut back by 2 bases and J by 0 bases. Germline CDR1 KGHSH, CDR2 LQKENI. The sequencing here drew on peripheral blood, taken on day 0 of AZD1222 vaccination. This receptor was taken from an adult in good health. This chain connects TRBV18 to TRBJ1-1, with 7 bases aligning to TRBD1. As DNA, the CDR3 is TGTGCCAGCTCACCAGGGCAGGGGGGATGGATGAACACTGAAGCTTTCTTT. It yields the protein CASSPGQGGWMNTEAFF.